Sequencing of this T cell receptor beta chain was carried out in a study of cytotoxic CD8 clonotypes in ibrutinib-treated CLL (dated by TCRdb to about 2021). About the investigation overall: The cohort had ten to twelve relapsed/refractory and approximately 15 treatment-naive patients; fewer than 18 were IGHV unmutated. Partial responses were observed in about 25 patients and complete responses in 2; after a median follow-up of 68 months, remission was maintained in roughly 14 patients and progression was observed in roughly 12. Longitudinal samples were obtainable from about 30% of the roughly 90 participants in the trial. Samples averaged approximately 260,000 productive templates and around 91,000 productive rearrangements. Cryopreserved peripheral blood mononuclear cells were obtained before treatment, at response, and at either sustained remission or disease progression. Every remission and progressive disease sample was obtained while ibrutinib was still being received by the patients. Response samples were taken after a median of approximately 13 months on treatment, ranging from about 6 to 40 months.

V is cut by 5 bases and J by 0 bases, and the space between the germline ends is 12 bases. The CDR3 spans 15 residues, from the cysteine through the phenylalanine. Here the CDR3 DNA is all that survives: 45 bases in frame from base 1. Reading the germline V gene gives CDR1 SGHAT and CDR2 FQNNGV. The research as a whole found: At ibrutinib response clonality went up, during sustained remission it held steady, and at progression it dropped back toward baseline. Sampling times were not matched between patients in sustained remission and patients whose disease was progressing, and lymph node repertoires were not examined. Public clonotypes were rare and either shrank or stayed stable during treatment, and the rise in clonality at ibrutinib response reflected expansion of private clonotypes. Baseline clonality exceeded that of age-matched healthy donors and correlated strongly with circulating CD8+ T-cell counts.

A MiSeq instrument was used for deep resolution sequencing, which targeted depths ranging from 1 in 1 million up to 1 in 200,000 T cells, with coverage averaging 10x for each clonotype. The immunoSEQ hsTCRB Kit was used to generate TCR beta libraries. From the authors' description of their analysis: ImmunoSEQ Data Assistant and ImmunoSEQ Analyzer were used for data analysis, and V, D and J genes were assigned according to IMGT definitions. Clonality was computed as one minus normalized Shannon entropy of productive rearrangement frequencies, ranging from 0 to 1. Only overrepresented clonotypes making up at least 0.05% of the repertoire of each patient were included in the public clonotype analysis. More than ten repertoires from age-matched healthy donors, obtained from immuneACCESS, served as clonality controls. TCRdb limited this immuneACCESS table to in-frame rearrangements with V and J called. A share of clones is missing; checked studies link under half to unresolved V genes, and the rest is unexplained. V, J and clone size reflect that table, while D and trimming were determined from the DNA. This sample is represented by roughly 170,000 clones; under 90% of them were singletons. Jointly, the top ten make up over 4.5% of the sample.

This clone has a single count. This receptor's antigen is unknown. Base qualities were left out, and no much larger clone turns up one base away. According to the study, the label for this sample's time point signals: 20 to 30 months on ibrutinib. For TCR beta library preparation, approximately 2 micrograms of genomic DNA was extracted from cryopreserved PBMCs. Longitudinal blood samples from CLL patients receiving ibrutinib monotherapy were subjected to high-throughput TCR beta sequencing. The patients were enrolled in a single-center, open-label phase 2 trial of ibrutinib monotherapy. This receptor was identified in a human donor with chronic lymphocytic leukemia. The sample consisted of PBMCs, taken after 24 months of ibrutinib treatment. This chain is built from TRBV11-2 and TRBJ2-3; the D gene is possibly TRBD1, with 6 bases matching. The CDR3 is CASSPGQTSTDTQYF. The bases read TGTGCCAGCAGCCCTGGACAGACTAGCACAGATACGCAGTATTTT.